This T cell receptor beta chain was profiled in a study of T cells after yellow fever vaccination. The study, taken as a whole, reports: The CD4 and CD8 compartments had a small share of their clonotypes in common. Highly abundant clonotypes carried over from the bulk population could end up in FACS-sorted repertoires as contaminants. Weaker overall, the secondary response nonetheless peaked faster (day 5 versus 15).

This clonotype was observed a few times. What it binds is unknown. MiXCR, run by TCRdb on the 5' RACE reads, gives a single entry per CDR3 protein. The repertoire has around 300,000 distinct CDR3 sequences, roughly 13% of them found once; the top ten carry around 0.49%. This CDR3 has 11 amino acids. V was cut by 2 bases and J by 5 bases, with 5 bases left in between. Germline CDR1 is SQVTM and CDR2 is ANQGSEA. The sequencing here drew on CD4+ T cells sorted from PBMCs, taken 45 days after the yellow fever booster vaccination. The source of this sequence is a man in his thirties or forties who received the YFV17D yellow fever vaccine. The genes are TRBV29-1 and TRBJ2-3; TRBD1 might be the D (5 bases). This CDR3 reads CSVEQGDTQYF. Written as DNA, the CDR3 is TGCAGCGTTGAACAGGGAGATACGCAGTATTTT.